This entry lists 16 T cell receptor beta chains sequenced from one sample in a study of EBV T-cell therapy then PD-1 blockade in nasopharyngeal carcinoma. Time point meaning: 266 days after commencement of treatment, after nivolumab therapy. The treatment is: AdE1-LMPpoly-expanded autologous EBV-specific T-cell therapy followed by anti-PD-1 nivolumab. These receptors are not linked to any known antigen. Assay used: immunoSEQ multiplex PCR; TCRdb lists only in-frame clones, some missing. The repertoire holds over 20,000 clones, with roughly four fifths as singletons. The sample here was CD8+ T cells from blood, taken at roughly day 250 from a patient whose treatment included autologous EBV-specific T cells and nivolumab. The origin of the receptors is a man aged 40-49 years with nasopharyngeal carcinoma.

The chain employs TRBV6-4 and TRBJ2-2, with 12 bases aligning to TRBD2. This CDR3 region has 17 residues. V lost 3 bases, J lost 0 bases, and 2 bases stayed unmatched. From germline, CDR1 is MRHNA and CDR2 SNTAGT. The chain's CDR3 is CASSETSGGANTGELFF. CDR3 in DNA: TGTGCCAGCAGTGAGACTAGCGGGGGTGCGAACACCGGGGAGCTGTTTTTT.

The V gene is TRBV2, the J gene TRBJ2-7, with D possibly matching TRBD1 (6 bases). Trimming cost V 2 bases and J 0 bases, with 8 bases left between them. CDR1 and CDR2 (germline): SNHLY, FYNNEI. This CDR3 contains 14 residues. CDR3 sequence: CASSELGASYEQYF. The CDR3 DNA follows: TGTGCCAGCAGTGAACTGGGGGCCTCCTACGAGCAGTACTTC.

The chain combines TRBV6-6 with TRBJ1-6; no clear D gene. With 6 bases removed from V and 10 bases from J, the gap between germline ends came to 22 bases. Germline V lookup: CDR1 MNHNY, CDR2 SVGAGI (reference sequence). This CDR3 has 16 amino acids. The CDR3 here is CASSTLRAGGWSPLHF. The CDR3 DNA follows: TGTGCCAGCAGCACCCTACGTGCGGGAGGCTGGTCACCCCTCCACTTT.

The genes are TRBV4-1 and TRBJ2-7; 7 positions agree with TRBD2. With 6 bases clipped from V and 3 bases from J, the junction kept 8 bases outside the gene matches. There are 14 residues in the CDR3. Per germline, CDR1 MGHRA and CDR2 YSYEKL. As DNA, the CDR3 is TGCGCCAGCAGTGTAGATCCGGGAGGCTACGAGCAGTACTTC. It codes for CASSVDPGGYEQYF.

The genes are TRBV13 and TRBJ2-7, with TRBD1 matching 7 bases. CDR1 is PRHDT, CDR2 FYEKMQ, per germline (reference sequence). The J segment lost 2 bases and the V segment lost 4 bases, leaving 5 bases of the junction unmatched. This CDR3 comprises 14 residues. This CDR3 reads CASSSGQSTYEQYF. For the CDR3, the DNA is TGTGCCAGCAGCTCGGGACAGTCAACCTACGAGCAGTACTTC.

V and J are TRBV7-9 and TRBJ2-1, with D perhaps TRBD2 (6 bases). V dropped 1 base and J dropped 1 base, with 14 bases sitting between them. CDR3 length: 17 residues. CDR1 and CDR2 from the germline V gene are SEHNR and FQNEAQ (reference sequence). CDR3 nucleotides: TGTGCCAGCAGCTTAGACGGACCCCGGGGGTCCTACAATGAGCAGTTCTTC. Translated, it gives CASSLDGPRGSYNEQFF.

The chain recombines TRBV6-4 with TRBJ2-1, with D maybe TRBD1 (5 bases). The CDR3 contains 17 residues. Germline loops: CDR1 MRHNA, CDR2 SNTAGT. Trimming took 0 bases from V and 12 from J, leaving 24 bases between them. As DNA, the CDR3 is TGTGCCAGCAGTGACTCGAGTCAGGGCGAGGCGCTAGGTGGGCAGTTCTTC. It codes for CASSDSSQGEALGGQFF.

The chain combines TRBV28 with TRBJ1-3, with D uncertain. The ends were cut back, 2 bases at V and 0 bases at J, with 5 bases in the middle. This CDR3 is 14 amino acids long. Germline V gene data show CDR1 as MDHEN and CDR2 as SYDVKM. The CDR3 bases are TGTGCCAGCAGTTTAAGCCACTCTGGAAACACCATATATTTT. Protein: CASSLSHSGNTIYF. Complete variable domain (other parts from reference TRBV28 and TRBJ1-3): DVKVTQSSRYLVKRTGEKVFLECVQDMDHENMFWYRQDPGLGLRLIYFSYDVKMKEKGDIPEGYSVSREKKERFSLILESASTNQTSMYLCASSLSHSGNTIYFGEGSWLTVV.

The V call is TRBV4-3, the J call TRBJ2-3; D is perhaps TRBD2 (7 bases). V dropped 3 bases and J dropped 0 bases, with 16 bases sitting between them. Germline V gene sequence: CDR1 LGHNA, CDR2 YSLEER. The CDR3 totals 17 residues. CDR3 sequence (DNA): TGCGCCAGCAGCCAGGGGGCGAGGGGGGGCAGCACAGATACGCAGTATTTT. As protein: CASSQGARGGSTDTQYF.

The V gene is TRBV24-1, the J gene TRBJ1-2, with D unclear. CDR3 size: 16 residues. Per the germline V gene, CDR1 is KGHDR and CDR2 is SFDVKD. V shed 3 bases and J shed 4 bases, with 17 bases lying between them. The DNA for the CDR3 is TGTGCCACCAGTGATGCCCGCCGGGAGAGAGGCTATGGCTACACCTTC. This translates into CATSDARRERGYGYTF.

This clone has just a few counts. J is TRBJ1-1 and V is TRBV29-1; D is uncertain. There are 13 residues in the CDR3. Germline values: CDR1 SQVTM, CDR2 ANQGSEA. V was trimmed by 5 bases and J by 4 bases, leaving 14 bases between them. This CDR3 is CSVWVGEGTEAFF. The CDR3 DNA reads TGCAGCGTTTGGGTTGGCGAAGGCACTGAAGCTTTCTTT.

The V call is TRBV6-5, the J call TRBJ1-5; D is perhaps TRBD1 (6 bases). The germline V and J ends were trimmed by 8 bases and 0 bases, with 14 bases remaining between them. CDR3 length: 15 amino acids. Germline CDR1 MNHEY, CDR2 SVGAGI. The CDR3 reads CASSWTADSNQPQHF. Written as DNA, the CDR3 is TGTGCCAGCTCCTGGACAGCAGATAGCAATCAGCCCCAGCATTTT.

The chain combines TRBV19 with TRBJ2-7; 8 bases are a match to TRBD2. Germline V CDR1 and CDR2: LNHDA, SQIVND (reference sequence). Losses at the gene ends were 2 bases for V and 2 bases for J; bases not matched to a gene: 5. The CDR3 is 15 amino acids. The CDR3 coding sequence is TGTGCCAGTAGTATAATCACTAGCGGAACCTACGAGCAGTACTTC. This sequence encodes CASSIITSGTYEQYF.

V gene TRBV27 combines with J gene TRBJ2-2, with D unclear. This CDR3 has 11 residues. Trimming took 7 bases from V and 7 from J, leaving 7 bases between them. Per germline, CDR1 MNHEY and CDR2 SMNVEV (reference sequence). The CDR3 nucleotides are TGTGCCAGCACCACCGGCGGGGAGCTGTTTTTT. It specifies CASTTGGELFF.

V usage is TRBV12-3 or TRBV12-4 and J usage is TRBJ1-1; weak D call: TRBD1 (6 bases). V was shortened by 5 bases and J by 1 base, with 8 bases between the two germline ends. The CDR3 sequence is 13 residues long. The CDR3 spells CASSPGQNTEAFF. The CDR3 coding sequence is TGTGCCAGCAGTCCGGGACAGAACACTGAAGCTTTCTTT.

In this sample, this clone turned up once. The CDR3 DNA is TGTGCCAGCAGCCAAGGGGGGGCGGGGAAGACCCAGTACTTC. Protein product: CASSQGGAGKTQYF. This chain connects TRBV3-1 (or the pseudogene TRBV3-2) to TRBJ2-5; D may be TRBD1 or TRBD2 (6 bases each). The CDR3 is made up of 14 amino acids. V dropped 1 base and J dropped 6 bases, with 12 bases sitting between them. From germline, CDR1 is LGHDT and CDR2 YNNKEL (reference sequence).